The clone carrying this T cell receptor (beta chain) was recorded many times. The sample comes from a study of neurological immune-mediated disorders. Unsorted libraries were generated from 2 million PBMCs. These cells had been stored in RNAlater at -80 C. The making of cDNA relied on 5'RACE with 10-nucleotide random UMIs. Each CDR3 protein gets one entry after TCRdb re-called the 5' RACE reads with MiXCR. This sample has 80,000 or so distinct CDR3 sequences, with roughly 9.9% found just once. The CDR3 contains 13 residues. The V and J ends lost 7 bases and 0 bases respectively, with 8 bases between them. The germline V gene has CDR1 SGHRS and CDR2 YFSETQ.

The sequence derives from a man aged 50 to 59 in good health. Sequenced input: PBMCs. V and J are TRBV5-1 and TRBJ2-1; possibly TRBD2 for D (7 bases). This CDR3 is CASGGASYNEQFF. CDR3 bases: TGCGCCAGCGGGGGGGCCTCCTACAATGAGCAGTTCTTC.